The 5 T cell receptor beta chains reported below all come from one sample, sequenced in a study of blood T cell repertoires in COVID-19. The data were produced by immunoSEQ multiplex PCR, yet TCRdb's version contains in-frame clones alone and is incomplete. The top ten hold 3.9% of the sample, which has around 75,000 clones, about 86% seen once. The sequencing input was peripheral blood. These receptors were collected from a man aged 65 to 85 with active COVID-19.

V and J are TRBV6-5 and TRBJ2-5; 9 bases fit TRBD2. The germline gives CDR1 MNHEY, CDR2 SVGAGI. CDR3 length: 14 residues. V lost 7 bases to trimming and J lost 5 bases; unmatched junction nucleotides: 8. The DNA for the CDR3 is TGTGCCAGCATGGCGGGAGGGCCAGGGGAGACCCAGTACTTC. Translation: CASMAGGPGETQYF.

This clone was picked up a small number of times. The chain joins TRBV4-1 to TRBJ1-1, with D perhaps TRBD1 (6 bases). V shed 3 bases and J shed 10 bases, with 15 bases lying between them. The CDR3 spans 13 residues. From germline, CDR1 is MGHRA and CDR2 YSYEKL. In DNA, the CDR3 is TGCGCCAGCAGCCAGGGGGACAAGCAGTTAGCTTTCTTT. Its translation: CASSQGDKQLAFF.

This clone is a singleton in its sample. This chain links TRBV11-3 with TRBJ2-2; D possibly corresponds to TRBD2 (6 bases). Germline V CDR1 and CDR2: SGHNT, YENEEA. The CDR3 covers 11 residues. V shed 8 bases and J shed 13 bases, with 14 bases lying between them. The CDR3 coding sequence is TGTGCCAGCTGGGGGGACCGGGGGCTGTTTTTT. This sequence encodes CASWGDRGLFF.

This chain uses TRBV2 with TRBJ2-7, with 8 bases lining up with TRBD2. This CDR3 spans 15 amino acids. Germline values: CDR1 SNHLY, CDR2 FYNNEI. V lost 7 bases and J lost 3; bases outside the gene matches: 11. The CDR3: CASTDKAGVGYEQYF. As DNA, the CDR3 is TGTGCCAGCACTGATAAAGCGGGGGTGGGCTACGAGCAGTACTTC.

This clone was picked up many times. J is TRBJ1-6 and V is TRBV7-9; no reliable D call. Germline V gene data show CDR1 as SEHNR and CDR2 as FQNEAQ (reference sequence). Trimming left V 4 bases short and J 7 bases short, with 11 bases between. The CDR3 contains 14 residues. CDR3: CASSWSGSNSPLHF. The CDR3 region has the DNA TGTGCCAGCAGCTGGAGCGGATCCAATTCACCCCTCCACTTT.